This TCR beta chain was identified in a study of T cell repertoires and Cas9 in healthy adults. Study-level background: SpCas9-reactive CD4 and CD8 T cells were characterized for potency, cytotoxicity and lineage. Points from the study as a whole: SpCas9-reactive effector T cells were reportedly restrained in vitro by SpCas9-reactive regulatory T cells.

Repertoires were generated with immunoSEQ multiplex PCR, while TCRdb's copy carries only in-frame clones and drops some. The table records about 14,000 clones, roughly nine tenths of them present only once. The CDR3 is made up of 14 amino acids. With 3 bases removed from V and 0 bases from J, the gap between germline ends came to 3 bases. The germline gives CDR1 MNHNS, CDR2 SASEGT. On this clone itself: The antigen is not known.

The source is a human donor in good health. This rearrangement joins TRBV6-1 to TRBJ2-6; no clear D gene. The sample taken for sequencing was Tregs (CD4+, CD25+, CD127-, CD137-, CD154-) from PBMCs; culture status not recorded. This CDR3 is CASSDLSGANVLTF. CDR3 sequence (DNA): TGTGCCAGCAGTGACCTCTCTGGGGCCAACGTCCTGACTTTC.